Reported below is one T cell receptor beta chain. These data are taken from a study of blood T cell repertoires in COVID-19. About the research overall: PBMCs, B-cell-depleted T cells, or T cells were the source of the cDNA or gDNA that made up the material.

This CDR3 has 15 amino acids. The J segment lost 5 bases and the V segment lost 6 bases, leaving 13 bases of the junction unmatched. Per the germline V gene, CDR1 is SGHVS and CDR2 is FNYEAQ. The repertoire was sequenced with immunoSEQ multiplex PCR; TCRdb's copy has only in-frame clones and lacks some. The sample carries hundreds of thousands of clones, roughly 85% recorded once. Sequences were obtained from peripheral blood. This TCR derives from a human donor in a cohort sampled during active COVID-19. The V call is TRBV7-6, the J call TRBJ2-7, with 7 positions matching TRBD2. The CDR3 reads CASSFATAGNDEQYF. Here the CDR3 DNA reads TGTGCCAGCAGTTTCGCAACAGCGGGAAACGACGAGCAGTACTTC.